The clone carrying this T cell receptor (beta chain) was found many times. The data are from a study of identical twins. Healthy Caucasians alone served as donors. V was cut by 5 bases and J by 0 bases, with 16 bases left in between. CDR1 MNHEY and CDR2 SVGEGT come from the germline V gene. This CDR3 contains 17 residues. Template switching created a universal primer site, and the cDNA included unique molecular identifiers. A single record per CDR3 protein comes from TCRdb applying MiXCR to the 5' RACE reads. The data show more than 650,000 distinct CDR3 sequences, with 6% to 6.5% seen just once and about 2% held by the top ten.

This sequence was found in a man aged 18-30 years in good health. The chain joins TRBV6-2 or TRBV6-3 to TRBJ2-2, with D possibly matching TRBD2 (6 bases). The sample consisted of naive T cells sorted from blood. The CDR3 loop is CASSISPGGPNTGELFF. The CDR3 region has the DNA TGTGCCAGCAGTATTTCGCCCGGGGGACCGAACACCGGGGAGCTGTTTTTT.